This is a list of T cell receptor beta chains from one sample in a study of T cell responses to AZD1222 COVID-19 vaccine. Repertoires were generated with immunoSEQ multiplex PCR, while TCRdb's copy carries only in-frame clones and drops some. Counted here are about 210,000 clones, around 94% occurring once; the ten biggest clones make up around 1.8%. Sequencing was performed on peripheral blood, taken 28 days after the second dose of the MenACWY control vaccine. Every receptor here comes from an adult who received the MenACWY meningococcal vaccine as a control. Each CDR3 is given with its conserved first and last residue. Fields, in order: clone size, J gene, V gene, D gene, CDR3 protein, CDR3 DNA. A D gene is named only where the DNA matches it firmly. Rows may omit the clone size; those that give it use once, few, many or a size class.

abundance: once; j_gene: TRBJ1-6; v_gene: TRBV11-2; d_gene: -; CDR3aa: CASSLDFQGNSPLHF; CDR3nt: TGTGCCAGCAGCTTAGATTTCCAGGGTAATTCACCCCTCCACTTT
abundance: once; j_gene: TRBJ2-1; v_gene: TRBV4-2; d_gene: -; CDR3aa: CASSRDGSSYNEQFF; CDR3nt: TGTGCCAGCAGCCGCGACGGGAGCTCCTACAATGAGCAGTTCTTC
abundance: once; j_gene: TRBJ2-1; v_gene: TRBV5-1; d_gene: -; CDR3aa: CACSSGVGYNEQFF; CDR3nt: TGCGCCTGCAGCAGCGGCGTGGGGTACAATGAGCAGTTCTTC
abundance: -; j_gene: TRBJ1-3; v_gene: TRBV5-1; d_gene: -; CDR3aa: CASRGYSGNTIYF; CDR3nt: TGCGCCAGCAGAGGCTACTCTGGAAACACCATATATTTT
abundance: -; j_gene: TRBJ1-2; v_gene: TRBV5-4; d_gene: -; CDR3aa: CASSLGMSRPSYGYTF; CDR3nt: TGTGCCAGCAGCTTGGGAATGAGCCGTCCCTCCTATGGCTACACCTTC
abundance: -; j_gene: TRBJ2-5; v_gene: TRBV5-1; d_gene: -; CDR3aa: CASSSPWQGKGETQYF; CDR3nt: TGCGCCAGCAGCTCCCCCTGGCAGGGGAAGGGTGAGACCCAGTACTTC
abundance: -; j_gene: TRBJ1-2; v_gene: TRBV18; d_gene: -; CDR3aa: CASSPASGDDAYGYTF; CDR3nt: TGTGCCAGCTCACCCGCGTCGGGAGATGACGCGTATGGCTACACCTTC
abundance: -; j_gene: TRBJ2-7; v_gene: TRBV28; d_gene: TRBD1; CDR3aa: CASSFSRDRVSYEQYF; CDR3nt: TGTGCCAGCAGTTTTTCCCGGGACAGGGTGTCCTACGAGCAGTACTTC
abundance: -; j_gene: TRBJ2-7; v_gene: TRBV6-5; d_gene: TRBD2; CDR3aa: CASSPSGRASYEQYF; CDR3nt: TGTGCCAGCAGTCCCAGCGGGAGGGCCTCCTACGAGCAGTACTTC
abundance: -; j_gene: TRBJ2-3; v_gene: TRBV12-3/TRBV12-4; d_gene: -; CDR3aa: CASSPAGDTQYF; CDR3nt: TGTGCCAGCAGCCCGGCGGGAGATACGCAGTATTTT
abundance: -; j_gene: TRBJ2-1; v_gene: TRBV9; d_gene: TRBD2; CDR3aa: CASSVEWGGNEQFF; CDR3nt: TGTGCCAGCAGCGTAGAATGGGGAGGGAATGAGCAGTTCTTC
abundance: -; j_gene: TRBJ2-7; v_gene: TRBV11-2; d_gene: -; CDR3aa: CASSPRARYSYEQYF; CDR3nt: TGTGCCAGCAGCCCGAGGGCACGATACTCCTACGAGCAGTACTTC
abundance: -; j_gene: TRBJ2-5; v_gene: TRBV2; d_gene: TRBD1; CDR3aa: CASNRGMETQYF; CDR3nt: TGTGCCAGCAACAGGGGAATGGAGACCCAGTACTTC
abundance: -; j_gene: TRBJ2-5; v_gene: TRBV19; d_gene: -; CDR3aa: CASSILGEQETQYF; CDR3nt: TGTGCCAGTAGTATTTTGGGGGAACAAGAGACCCAGTACTTC
abundance: -; j_gene: TRBJ1-2; v_gene: TRBV6-5; d_gene: TRBD1; CDR3aa: CASYRDRDYGYTF; CDR3nt: TGTGCCTCCTACAGGGACAGAGACTATGGCTACACCTTC
abundance: -; j_gene: TRBJ1-6; v_gene: TRBV9; d_gene: -; CDR3aa: CASSVAGAADSPLHF; CDR3nt: TGTGCCAGCAGCGTAGCAGGGGCCGCCGATTCACCCCTCCACTTT
abundance: -; j_gene: TRBJ2-1; v_gene: TRBV19; d_gene: -; CDR3aa: CASSIDAWGISEQFF; CDR3nt: TGTGCCAGTAGTATAGATGCTTGGGGCATCAGTGAGCAGTTCTTC
abundance: -; j_gene: TRBJ2-1; v_gene: TRBV7-3; d_gene: TRBD2; CDR3aa: CASSLTLAGGPSTYNEQFF; CDR3nt: TGTGCCAGCAGCTTGACTCTAGCGGGAGGGCCGAGTACCTACAATGAGCAGTTCTTC